The following is a TCR beta chain sequence with its context. After removal of 1 base from V and 3 bases from J, the junction contained 2 bases not matched to a gene. The germline V gene has CDR1 SGHAT and CDR2 FQDESV (reference sequence). The CDR3 has 14 residues. These data are taken from a study of cytomegalovirus exposure and HLA in healthy donors. A multiplex PCR was run with 60 Vbeta primers and 13 Jbeta primers. The protocol was immunoSEQ multiplex PCR, while the TCRdb copy is restricted to in-frame clones and leaves out a portion. The sample includes fewer than 200,000 clones, about 65% of them seen just once.

The rearrangement uses TRBV11-1 and TRBJ1-1; 7 bases map to TRBD1. The sequence derives from a man aged 40-49 years in good health and CMV-seropositive. The sample comprised PBMCs. The CDR3 region has the DNA TGTGCCAGCAGCTTAGAGGGGGCTGACACTGAAGCTTTCTTT. It codes for CASSLEGADTEAFF.